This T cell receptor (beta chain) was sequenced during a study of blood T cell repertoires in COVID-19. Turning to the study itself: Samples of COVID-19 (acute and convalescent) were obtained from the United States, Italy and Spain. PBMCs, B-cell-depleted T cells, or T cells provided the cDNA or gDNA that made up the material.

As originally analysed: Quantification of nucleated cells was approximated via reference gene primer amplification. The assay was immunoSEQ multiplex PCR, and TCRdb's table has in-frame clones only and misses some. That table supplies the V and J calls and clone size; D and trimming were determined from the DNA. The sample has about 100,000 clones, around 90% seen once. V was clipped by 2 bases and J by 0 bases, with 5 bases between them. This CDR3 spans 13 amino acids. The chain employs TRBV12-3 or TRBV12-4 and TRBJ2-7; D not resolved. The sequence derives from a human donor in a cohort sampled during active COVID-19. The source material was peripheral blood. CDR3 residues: CASSLSNSYEQYF. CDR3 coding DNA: TGTGCCAGCAGTTTATCAAACTCCTACGAGCAGTACTTC.